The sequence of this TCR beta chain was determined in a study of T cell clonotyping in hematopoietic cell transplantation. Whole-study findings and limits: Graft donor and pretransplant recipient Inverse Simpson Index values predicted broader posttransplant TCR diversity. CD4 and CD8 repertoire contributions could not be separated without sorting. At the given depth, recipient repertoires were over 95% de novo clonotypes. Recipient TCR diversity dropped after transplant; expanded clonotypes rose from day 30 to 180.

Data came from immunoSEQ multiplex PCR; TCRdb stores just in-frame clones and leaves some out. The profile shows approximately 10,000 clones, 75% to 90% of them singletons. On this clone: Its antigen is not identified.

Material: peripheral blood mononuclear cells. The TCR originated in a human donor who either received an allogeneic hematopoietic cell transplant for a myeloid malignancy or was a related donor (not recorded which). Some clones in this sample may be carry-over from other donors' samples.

The CDR3 DNA sequence: TGTGCCAGCAGCCACATTCGAGGACTGAATTCTGGGGCCAACGTCCTGACTTTC. Protein sequence: CASSHIRGLNSGANVLTF. The gene calls are TRBV4-2 and TRBJ2-6, with D perhaps TRBD2 (5 bases). Looked up from germline, CDR1 is LGHNA and CDR2 is YNFKEQ. V lost 3 bases to trimming and J lost 1 base, with 16 bases between them. This CDR3 is 18 amino acids long.